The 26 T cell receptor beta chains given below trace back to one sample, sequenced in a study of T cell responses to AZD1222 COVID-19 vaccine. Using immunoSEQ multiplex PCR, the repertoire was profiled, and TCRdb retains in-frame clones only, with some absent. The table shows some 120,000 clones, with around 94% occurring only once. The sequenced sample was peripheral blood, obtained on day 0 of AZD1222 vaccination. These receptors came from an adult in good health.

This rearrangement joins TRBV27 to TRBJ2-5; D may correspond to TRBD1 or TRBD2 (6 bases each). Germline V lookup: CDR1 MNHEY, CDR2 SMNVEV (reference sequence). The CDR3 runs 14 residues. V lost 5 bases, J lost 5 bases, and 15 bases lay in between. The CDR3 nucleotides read TGTGCCAGCAGTCCACGCCGGGGGCTGGAGACCCAGTACTTC. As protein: CASSPRRGLETQYF.

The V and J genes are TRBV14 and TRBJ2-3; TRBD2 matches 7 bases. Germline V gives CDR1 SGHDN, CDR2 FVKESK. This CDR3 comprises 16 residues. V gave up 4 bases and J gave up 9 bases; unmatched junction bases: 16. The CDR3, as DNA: TGTGCCAGCAGCCCCCCGACTAGCCCCGCTTATGGCACGCAGTATTTT. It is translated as CASSPPTSPAYGTQYF.

CDR3 residues: CASSLSLVSEQFF. For the CDR3, the DNA is TGTGCCAGCAGCTTATCACTAGTCAGTGAGCAGTTCTTC. This rearrangement joins TRBV11-2 to TRBJ2-1, with D perhaps matching TRBD2 (5 bases). V gave up 2 bases and J gave up 9 bases, with 11 bases separating them. This CDR3 comprises 13 residues. The V gene's germline CDR1 is SGHAT and CDR2 FQNNGV.

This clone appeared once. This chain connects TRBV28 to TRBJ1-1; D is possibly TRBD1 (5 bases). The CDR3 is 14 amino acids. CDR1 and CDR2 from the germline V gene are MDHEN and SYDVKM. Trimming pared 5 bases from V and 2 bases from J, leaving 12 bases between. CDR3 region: CASSLSGANTEAFF. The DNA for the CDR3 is TGTGCCAGCAGTCTCAGTGGGGCAAACACTGAAGCTTTCTTT.

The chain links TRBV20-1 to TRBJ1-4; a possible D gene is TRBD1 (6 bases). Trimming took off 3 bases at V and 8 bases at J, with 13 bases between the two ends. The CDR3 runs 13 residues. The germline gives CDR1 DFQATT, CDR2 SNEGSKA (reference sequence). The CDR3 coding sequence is TGCAGTGCTAGTTTACAGGGTCAGGAAAAACTGTTTTTT. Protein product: CSASLQGQEKLFF.

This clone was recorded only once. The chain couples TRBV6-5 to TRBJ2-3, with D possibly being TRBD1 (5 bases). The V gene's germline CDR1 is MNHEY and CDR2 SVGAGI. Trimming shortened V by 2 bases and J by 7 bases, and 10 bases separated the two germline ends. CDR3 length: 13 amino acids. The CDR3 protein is CASSYTQANTQYF. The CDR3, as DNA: TGTGCCAGCAGTTACACACAGGCAAATACGCAGTATTTT.

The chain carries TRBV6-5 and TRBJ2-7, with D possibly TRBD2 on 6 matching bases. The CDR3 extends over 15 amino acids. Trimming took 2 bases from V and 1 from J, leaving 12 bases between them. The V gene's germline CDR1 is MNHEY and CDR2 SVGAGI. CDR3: CASSYVVAASYEQYF. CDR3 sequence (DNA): TGTGCCAGCAGTTACGTGGTAGCGGCGTCCTACGAGCAGTACTTC.

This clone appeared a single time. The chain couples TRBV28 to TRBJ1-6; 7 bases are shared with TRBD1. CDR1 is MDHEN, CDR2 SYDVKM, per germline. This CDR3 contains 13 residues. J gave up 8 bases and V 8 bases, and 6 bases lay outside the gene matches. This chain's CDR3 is CASLTGLYSPLHF. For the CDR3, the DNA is TGTGCCAGCCTGACAGGGCTGTATTCACCCCTCCACTTT.

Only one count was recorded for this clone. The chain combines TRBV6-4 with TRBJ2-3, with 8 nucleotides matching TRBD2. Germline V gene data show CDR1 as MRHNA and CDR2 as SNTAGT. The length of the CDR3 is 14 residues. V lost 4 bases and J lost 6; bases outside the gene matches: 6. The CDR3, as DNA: TGTGCCAGCAGTGCGGGAGGGAGCCCCGATACGCAGTATTTT. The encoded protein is CASSAGGSPDTQYF.

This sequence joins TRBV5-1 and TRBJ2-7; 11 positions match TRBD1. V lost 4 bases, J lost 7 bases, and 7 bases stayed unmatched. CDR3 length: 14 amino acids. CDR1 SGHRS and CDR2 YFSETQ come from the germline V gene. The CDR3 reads CASSPGQGVDEQYF. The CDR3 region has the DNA TGCGCCAGCAGCCCGGGACAGGGGGTGGATGAGCAGTACTTC. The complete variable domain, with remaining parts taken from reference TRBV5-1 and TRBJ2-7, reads KAGVTQTPRYLIKTRGQQVTLSCSPISGHRSVSWYQQTPGQGLQFLFEYFSETQRNKGNFPGRFSGRQFSNSRSEMNVSTLELGDSALYLCASSPGQGVDEQYFGPGTRLTVT.

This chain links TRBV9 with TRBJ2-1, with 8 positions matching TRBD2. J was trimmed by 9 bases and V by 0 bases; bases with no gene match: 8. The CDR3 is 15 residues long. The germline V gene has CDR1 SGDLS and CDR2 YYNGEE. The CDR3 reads CASSVGGREASEQFF. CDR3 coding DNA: TGTGCCAGCAGCGTAGGCGGGCGGGAGGCGAGTGAGCAGTTCTTC.

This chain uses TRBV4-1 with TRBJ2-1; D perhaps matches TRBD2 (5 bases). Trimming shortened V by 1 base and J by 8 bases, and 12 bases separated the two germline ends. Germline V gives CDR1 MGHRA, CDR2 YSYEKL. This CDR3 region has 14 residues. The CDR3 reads CASSQGAGLDEQFF. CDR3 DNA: TGCGCCAGCAGCCAAGGGGCCGGACTGGATGAGCAGTTCTTC.

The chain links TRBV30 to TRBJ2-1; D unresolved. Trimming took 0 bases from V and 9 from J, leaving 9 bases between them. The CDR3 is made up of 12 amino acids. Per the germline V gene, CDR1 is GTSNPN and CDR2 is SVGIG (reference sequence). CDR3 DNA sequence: TGTGCCTGGAGTGTTCCGGGTCGTGAGCAGTTCTTC. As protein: CAWSVPGREQFF.

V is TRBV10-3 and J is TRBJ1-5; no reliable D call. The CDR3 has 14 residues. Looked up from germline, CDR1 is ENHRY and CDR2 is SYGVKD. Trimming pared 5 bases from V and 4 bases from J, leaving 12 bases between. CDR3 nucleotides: TGTGCCATCAGTCTGTCAGGCCCGAATCAGCCCCAGCATTTT. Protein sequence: CAISLSGPNQPQHF.

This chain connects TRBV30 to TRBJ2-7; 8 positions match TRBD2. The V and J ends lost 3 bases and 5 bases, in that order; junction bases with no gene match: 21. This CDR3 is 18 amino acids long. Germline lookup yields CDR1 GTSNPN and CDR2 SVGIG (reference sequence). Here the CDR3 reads CAWRTRGGPASGFNEQYF. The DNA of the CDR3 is TGTGCCTGGAGGACGAGGGGCGGGCCAGCTAGCGGGTTCAACGAGCAGTACTTC.

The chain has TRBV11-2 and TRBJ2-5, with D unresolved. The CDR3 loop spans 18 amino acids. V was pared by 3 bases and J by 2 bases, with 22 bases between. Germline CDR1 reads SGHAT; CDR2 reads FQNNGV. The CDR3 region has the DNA TGTGCCAGCAGCTTTCGCGCTCGTGGCGGTCTATCACAAGAGACCCAGTACTTC. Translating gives CASSFRARGGLSQETQYF.

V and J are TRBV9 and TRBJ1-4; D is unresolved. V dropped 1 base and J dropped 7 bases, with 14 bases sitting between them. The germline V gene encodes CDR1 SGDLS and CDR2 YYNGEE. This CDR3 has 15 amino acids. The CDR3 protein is CASSVPGAGGEKLFF. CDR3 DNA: TGTGCCAGCAGCGTACCGGGAGCCGGAGGTGAAAAACTGTTTTTT.

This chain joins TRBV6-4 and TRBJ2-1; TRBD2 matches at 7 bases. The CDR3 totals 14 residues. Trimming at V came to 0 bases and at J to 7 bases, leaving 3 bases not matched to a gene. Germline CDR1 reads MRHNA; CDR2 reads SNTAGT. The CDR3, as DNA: TGTGCCAGCAGTGACTCGGGGGGGAGGAATGAGCAGTTCTTC. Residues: CASSDSGGRNEQFF.

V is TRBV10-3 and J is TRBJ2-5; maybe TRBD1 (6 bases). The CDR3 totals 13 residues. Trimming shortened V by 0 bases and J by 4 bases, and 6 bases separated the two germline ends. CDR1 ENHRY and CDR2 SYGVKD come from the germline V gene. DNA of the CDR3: TGTGCCATCAGTGAGTCAGGGGGAGAGACCCAGTACTTC. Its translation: CAISESGGETQYF.

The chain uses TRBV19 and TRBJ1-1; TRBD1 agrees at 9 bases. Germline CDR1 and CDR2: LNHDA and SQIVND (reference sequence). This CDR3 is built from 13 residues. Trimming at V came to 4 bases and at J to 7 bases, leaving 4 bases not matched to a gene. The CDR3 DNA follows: TGTGCCAGTAGTAAACAGGGGGCGGGTGAAGCTTTCTTT. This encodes CASSKQGAGEAFF. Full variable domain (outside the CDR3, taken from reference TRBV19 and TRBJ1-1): DGGITQSPKYLFRKEGQNVTLSCEQNLNHDAMYWYRQDPGQGLRLIYYSQIVNDFQKGDIAEGYSVSREKKESFPLTVTSAQKNPTAFYLCASSKQGAGEAFFGQGTRLTVV.

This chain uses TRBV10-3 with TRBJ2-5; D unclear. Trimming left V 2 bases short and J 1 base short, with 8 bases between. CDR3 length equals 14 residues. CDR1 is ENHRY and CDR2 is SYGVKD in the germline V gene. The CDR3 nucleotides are TGTGCCATCAGTGAGGGGGTGCCCCAAGAGACCCAGTACTTC. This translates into CAISEGVPQETQYF.

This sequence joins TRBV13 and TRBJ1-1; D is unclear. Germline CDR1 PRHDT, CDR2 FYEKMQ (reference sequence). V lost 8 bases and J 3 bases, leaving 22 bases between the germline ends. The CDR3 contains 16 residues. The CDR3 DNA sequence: TGTGCCAGCGGGTCGAGGAGGGAGTACGGGCACACTGAAGCTTTCTTT. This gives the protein CASGSRREYGHTEAFF.

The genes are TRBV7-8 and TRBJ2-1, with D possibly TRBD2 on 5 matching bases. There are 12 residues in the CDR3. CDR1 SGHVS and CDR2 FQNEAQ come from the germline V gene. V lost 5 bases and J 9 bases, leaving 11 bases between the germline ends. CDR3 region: CASSLLAIEQFF. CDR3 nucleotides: TGTGCCAGCAGCCTATTAGCGATTGAGCAGTTCTTC.

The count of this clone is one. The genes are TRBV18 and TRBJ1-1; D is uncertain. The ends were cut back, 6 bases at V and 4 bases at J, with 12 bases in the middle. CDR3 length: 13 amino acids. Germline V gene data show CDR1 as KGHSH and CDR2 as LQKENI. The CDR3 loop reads CASSYGPSTEAFF. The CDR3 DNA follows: TGTGCCAGCTCCTATGGACCGAGCACTGAAGCTTTCTTT.

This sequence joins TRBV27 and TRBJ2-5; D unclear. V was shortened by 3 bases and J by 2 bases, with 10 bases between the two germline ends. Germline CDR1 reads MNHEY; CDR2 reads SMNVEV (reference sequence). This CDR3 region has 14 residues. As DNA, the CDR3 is TGTGCCAGCAGTTTTGCACAAACGCAAGAGACCCAGTACTTC. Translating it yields CASSFAQTQETQYF.

DNA for the CDR3: TGTGCCAGCAGTTTAAGGGGTGGGTCAGGCTCAGATACGCAGTATTTT. As protein: CASSLRGGSGSDTQYF. The chain recombines TRBV28 with TRBJ2-3; D perhaps matches TRBD1 (5 bases). The V gene lost 2 bases and the J gene lost 4 bases, with 16 bases spanning the gap. CDR1 and CDR2 (germline): MDHEN, SYDVKM. The CDR3 has 16 residues.